The 11 T cell receptor beta chains reported below all come from one sample, sequenced in a study of shared clonotypes between healthy human individuals (dated by TCRdb to about 2020). Libraries came from the immunoSEQ multiplex PCR assay. Imported from immuneACCESS, the table was reduced by TCRdb to in-frame sequences with V and J called. These copies leave out some clones; in studies compared against another copy, an unresolved V gene accounts for under half, and the cause of the remainder is not known. The sample contains 500,000 to 700,000 clones, 85% to 95% of them found a single time. Of the sample, around 0.12% is held by the ten largest clones. CD8 naive samples were obtained by positive selection for CCR7 among CD45RO-negative cells, yielding a CD45RA+CCR7+ population from which TemRA cells were excluded. Specimen: naive CD8+ T cells sorted from blood. Explained via the paper, the cell subset or site label denotes: CD45RA+CCR7+. The receptors come from a young woman in good health.

The chain links TRBV19 to TRBJ2-1; D perhaps matches TRBD2 (5 bases). Trimming cost V 5 bases and J 1 base, with 21 bases left between them. CDR3 length equals 18 residues. Germline V gene data show CDR1 as LNHDA and CDR2 as SQIVND (reference sequence). This chain's CDR3 is CASSPRGAALLSYNEQFF. DNA of the CDR3: TGTGCCAGTAGTCCCCGAGGAGCGGCATTGCTATCCTACAATGAGCAGTTCTTC.

The chain uses TRBV27 and TRBJ2-5, with 12 positions matching TRBD1. V shed 8 bases and J 2 bases; nucleotides not matched to a gene: 9. CDR1 and CDR2 from the germline V gene are MNHEY and SMNVEV (reference sequence). The length of the CDR3 is 16 residues. CDR3 region: CASGGDRGPPQETQYF. The CDR3 region has the DNA TGTGCCAGCGGGGGGGACAGGGGGCCCCCGCAAGAGACCCAGTACTTC.

The chain is built from TRBV6-4 and TRBJ2-1, with TRBD2 identical over 8 bases. V gave up 6 bases and J gave up 14 bases; unmatched junction bases: 18. In germline, CDR1 is MRHNA, CDR2 SNTAGT. The CDR3 spans 15 residues. Here the CDR3 reads CASRRITPGGALEFF. CDR3 nucleotides: TGTGCCAGCAGGAGGATAACCCCGGGAGGGGCCCTTGAGTTCTTC.

The chain is built from TRBV5-4 and TRBJ1-1; D uncertain. V was cut by 2 bases and J by 4 bases, with 12 bases left in between. The CDR3 spans 14 residues. Germline CDR1 is SGHNT and CDR2 is YYREEE (reference sequence). This CDR3 is CASSLHLGSTEAFF. CDR3 sequence (DNA): TGTGCCAGCAGCTTACACCTAGGAAGCACTGAAGCTTTCTTT.

The V and J genes are TRBV1 and TRBJ2-4. TRBV1 is shown as a pseudogene. There are 17 residues in the CDR3. The CDR3 is CTSSQPPGPHAGNIQYF. In DNA form, the CDR3 reads TGCACCAGCAGCCAACCCCCGGGACCACACGCGGGAAACATTCAGTACTTC.

The chain has TRBV27 and TRBJ2-3; no clear D gene. Trimming removed 7 bases from V and 0 bases from J, with 14 bases in between. The CDR3 covers 15 residues. Germline-derived CDR1 and CDR2 are MNHEY and SMNVEV (reference sequence). This CDR3 reads CASTRTPSSTDTQYF. Here the CDR3 DNA reads TGTGCCAGCACTCGCACCCCATCTAGCACAGATACGCAGTATTTT.

This chain uses TRBV5-6 with TRBJ2-2; D gene unclear. Trimming stripped 2 bases from V and 4 bases from J, with 9 bases between. Per germline, CDR1 SGHDT and CDR2 YYEEEE. The CDR3 runs to 14 residues. The CDR3 loop is CASSFRYATGELFF. The CDR3 region has the DNA TGTGCCAGCAGCTTCCGCTATGCCACCGGGGAGCTGTTTTTT.

This chain joins TRBV27 and TRBJ2-1; D is perhaps TRBD1 (6 bases). Trimming pared 3 bases from V and 7 bases from J, leaving 19 bases between. CDR3 length: 16 residues. Germline CDR1 and CDR2: MNHEY and SMNVEV (reference sequence). The CDR3 DNA reads as TGTGCCAGCAGTTTCCAGGGGCCCCGGAAGGTTAATGAGCAGTTCTTC. Its protein is CASSFQGPRKVNEQFF.

The chain carries TRBV7-9 and TRBJ2-7, with 10 bases aligning to TRBD1. V lost 5 bases to trimming and J lost 2 bases; unmatched junction nucleotides: 6. Looked up from germline, CDR1 is SEHNR and CDR2 is FQNEAQ (reference sequence). This CDR3 has 15 amino acids. In nucleotides, the CDR3 is TGTGCCAGCAGCCACGGGACAGGGGCCCCCTACGAGCAGTACTTC. As protein: CASSHGTGAPYEQYF.

The chain links TRBV28 to TRBJ1-5; D remains unclear. The CDR3 sequence is 16 residues long. V lost 4 bases to trimming and J lost 0 bases, with 13 bases between them. Germline-derived CDR1 and CDR2 are MDHEN and SYDVKM. The CDR3 reads CASSSDSGGSNQPQHF. CDR3 nucleotides: TGTGCCAGCAGTTCTGACTCCGGCGGTAGCAATCAGCCCCAGCATTTT.

Here the CDR3 reads CASSPRLAGGPYSYEQYF. CDR3 in DNA: TGTGCCAGCAGCCCGCGACTAGCGGGAGGGCCCTACTCCTACGAGCAGTACTTC. The chain joins TRBV7-8 to TRBJ2-7, with 14 positions matching TRBD2. Germline CDR1 is SGHVS and CDR2 is FQNEAQ. Trimming at V came to 5 bases and at J to 0 bases, leaving 9 bases not matched to a gene. CDR3 length: 18 residues.